This TCR beta chain stems from a study of T cells in Graves' hyperthyroidism and ophthalmopathy. Study at large: Peripheral blood was acquired at first diagnosis, ahead of any therapy whatsoever.

Findings and caveats of the study: Progression to ophthalmopathy was predicted a median of about 6.6 months early. Among clonotypes expanded in thyroid above 0.001, most were also found in blood.

This CDR3 is built from 15 residues. Trimming removed 6 bases at V and 7 bases at J, with 18 bases between. Researchers took RNA transcripts and amplified the TCR beta CDR3 regions from them. First-round RT-PCR of the TCR CDR3 relied on the HTBI primer set. TCRdb analysed the multiplex PCR reads with MiXCR anew, one entry per CDR3 protein. The repertoire consists of under 750,000 distinct CDR3 sequences, with around 20% occurring once and the leading ten covering around 17%. With respect to this clonotype: Its antigen is not identified.

Diagnosing involved the use of clinical symptoms, serum thyroxine and TRAb, thyroid ultrasound and orbital computed tomography. The chain links TRBV12-3 or TRBV12-4 to TRBJ1-4; a possible D gene is TRBD1 (6 bases). The sequence derives from a woman between 50 and 59 years old with Graves' hyperthyroidism that later progressed to Graves' ophthalmopathy. Source material: blood. CDR3 sequence (DNA): TGTGCCAGCAGCACGTCCAGGGACATGGTTGAAAAACTGTTTTTT. It specifies CASSTSRDMVEKLFF.